The 19 T cell receptor beta chains presented below share a single source sample, sequenced in a study of blood T cells in healthy people across ages. Together with a sample-barcoded 5' primer, a J-beta primer mix was included in a second PCR lasting about 6 to 11 cycles. TCRdb redid the calling of the 5' RACE reads with MiXCR, one entry per CDR3 protein. Of more than 650,000 distinct CDR3 sequences listed, around a fifth are singletons. Source material: blood. These TCRs come from a man between 65 and 85 years old in good health.

This clonotype was detected a few times. V usage is TRBV11-2 and J usage is TRBJ2-7; no firm D call. CDR1 is SGHAT and CDR2 is FQNNGV in the germline V gene. This CDR3 has 11 residues. Trimming shortened V by 5 bases and J by 7 bases, and 9 bases separated the two germline ends. CDR3 in amino acids: CASSAQVEQYV. DNA of the CDR3: TGTGCCAGCAGCGCTCAGGTTGAGCAGTACGTC.

This rearrangement joins TRBV27 to TRBJ2-7, with D perhaps matching TRBD2 (6 bases). Deletions cut 6 bases from V and 3 bases from J, with 12 bases between. Germline CDR1 MNHEY, CDR2 SMNVEV (reference sequence). The length of the CDR3 is 13 residues. The CDR3 loop reads CASRNPGLYEQYV. The CDR3 nucleotides read TGTGCCAGCAGGAATCCGGGACTCTACGAGCAGTACGTC.

This chain links TRBV5-1 with TRBJ2-5, with 9 bases that match TRBD1. The germline V gene has CDR1 SGHRS and CDR2 YFSETQ. The CDR3 totals 15 residues. After removal of 2 bases from V and 5 bases from J, the junction contained 7 bases not matched to a gene. The CDR3 is CASSFGTGRWETQYF. The CDR3, as DNA: TGCGCCAGCAGCTTCGGGACAGGGAGGTGGGAGACCCAGTACTTC.

This clonotype was counted between two and nine times. The V gene is TRBV5-1, the J gene TRBJ2-5; D gene uncertain. The germline V gene encodes CDR1 SGHRS and CDR2 YFSETQ. This CDR3 has 14 amino acids. The ends were cut back, 3 bases at V and 4 bases at J, with 13 bases in the middle. As DNA, the CDR3 is TGCGCCAGCAGCTCCCTGGACCAGGTAGAGACCCAGTACTTC. Residues: CASSSLDQVETQYF. The full variable domain, its missing parts supplied by reference TRBV5-1 and TRBJ2-5, is KAGVTQTPRYLIKTRGQQVTLSCSPISGHRSVSWYQQTPGQGLQFLFEYFSETQRNKGNFPGRFSGRQFSNSRSEMNVSTLELGDSALYLCASSSLDQVETQYFGPGTRLLVL.

This clonotype was detected a few times. The chain couples TRBV20-1 to TRBJ2-7; TRBD1 agrees at 7 bases. Germline CDR1 is DFQATT and CDR2 is SNEGSKA (reference sequence). The CDR3 totals 13 residues. Unmatched junction bases numbered 4, after V lost 0 bases and J lost 5 bases. The CDR3 here is CSARETGRHEQYF. The CDR3 DNA reads as TGCAGTGCTAGAGAGACAGGGCGCCACGAGCAGTACTTC.

This clonotype appeared many times. V gene TRBV5-6 combines with J gene TRBJ1-2; D is unclear. The V and J ends lost 1 base and 1 base respectively, with 2 bases between them. The CDR3 spans 12 residues. Germline V CDR1 and CDR2: SGHDT, YYEEEE. The CDR3 DNA reads as TGTGCCAGCAGCTTGAATAACTATGGCTACACCTTC. The encoded protein is CASSLNNYGYTF.

The genes are TRBV29-1 and TRBJ1-2; TRBD1 might be the D (6 bases). This CDR3 has 15 amino acids. Trimming took off 3 bases at V and 0 bases at J, with 14 bases between the two ends. Germline V gene data show CDR1 as SQVTM and CDR2 as ANQGSEA. The CDR3 loop is CSVDGAGTTNYGYTF. The CDR3 DNA is TGCAGCGTTGATGGGGCAGGGACAACTAACTATGGCTACACCTTC.

This clonotype occurred many times. The V and J genes are TRBV27 and TRBJ2-7; no clear D gene. The CDR3 totals 11 residues. V lost 4 bases, J lost 4 bases, and 5 bases lay in between. The V gene's germline CDR1 is MNHEY and CDR2 SMNVEV (reference sequence). CDR3 sequence reads: CASSSGYEQYV. The CDR3 DNA is TGTGCCAGCAGTTCTGGGTACGAGCAGTACGTC.

This clonotype was counted only a few times. This chain joins TRBV6-5 and TRBJ2-2; 7 positions agree with TRBD1. V gave up 5 bases and J gave up 6 bases; unmatched junction bases: 6. In germline, CDR1 is MNHEY, CDR2 SVGAGI. The CDR3 sequence is 14 residues long. CDR3 residues: CASSNDRDAGELFF. The CDR3 bases are TGTGCCAGCAGTAACGACAGGGATGCCGGGGAGCTGTTTTTT.

In this sample, this clonotype turned up a few times. The rearrangement links TRBV9 to TRBJ2-5; D is possibly TRBD2 (5 bases). CDR1 SGDLS and CDR2 YYNGEE come from the germline V gene. V was pared by 1 base and J by 5 bases, with 6 bases between. The CDR3 is 12 residues long. The CDR3 loop is CASSVRGETQYF. The CDR3 DNA reads as TGTGCCAGCAGCGTAAGAGGGGAGACCCAGTACTTC.

This rearrangement joins TRBV7-8 to TRBJ2-1; unclear D gene. Looked up from germline, CDR1 is SGHVS and CDR2 is FQNEAQ. V shed 3 bases and J shed 0 bases, with 9 bases lying between them. The CDR3 length is 15 residues. CDR3 residues: CASSLRWSSYNEQFF. The CDR3 DNA reads as TGTGCCAGCAGCTTGAGGTGGAGCTCCTACAATGAGCAGTTCTTC. The full variable domain, rest sourced from reference TRBV7-8 and TRBJ2-1, is GAGVSQSPRYKVAKRGQDVALRCDPISGHVSLFWYQQALGQGPEFLTYFQNEAQLDKSGLPSDRFFAERPEGSVSTLKIQRTQQEDSAVYLCASSLRWSSYNEQFFGPGTRLTVL.

As to this clonotype: A single base separates this from a much larger clone, so it may be a read error. The V and J genes are TRBV5-5 and TRBJ2-5; D unclear. The J call may be mistaken, given a closer DNA end match to TRBJ2-1. CDR3 length equals 12 residues. Germline lookup yields CDR1 SGHKS and CDR2 YYEKEE (reference sequence). The CDR3 reads CASSLNYNGQFF. In nucleotides, the CDR3 is TGTGCCAGCAGCCTGAACTACAATGGGCAGTTCTTC.

The J gene is TRBJ2-7, the V gene TRBV5-6, with D possibly being TRBD2 (5 bases). Trimming pared 2 bases from V and 2 bases from J, leaving 14 bases between. The length of the CDR3 is 15 residues. The germline V gene encodes CDR1 SGHDT and CDR2 YYEEEE. The CDR3 region has the DNA TGTGCCAGCAGCTTAAGAACCGGGGAACCCTACGAGCAGTACTTC. Translating gives CASSLRTGEPYEQYF.

The CDR3 loop is CASSQGRASYNEQFF. DNA for the CDR3: TGTGCCAGCAGCCAGGGGCGGGCCTCCTACAATGAGCAGTTCTTC. The rearrangement links TRBV14 to TRBJ2-1; either TRBD1 or TRBD2 may fit D (5 bases each). The V gene lost 3 bases and the J gene lost 0 bases, with 9 bases spanning the gap. Germline CDR1 is SGHDN and CDR2 is FVKESK. This CDR3 spans 15 amino acids.

Of note for this clonotype: One end of the junction varies from germline; a read error may be responsible. The chain carries TRBV10-2 and TRBJ2-4, with D possibly TRBD1 on 7 matching bases. Looked up from germline, CDR1 is WSHSY and CDR2 is SAAADI. This CDR3 spans 13 amino acids. The CDR3, as DNA: TGCGCCAGCAGTCCCCAGGGGGGAAACATTCAATACTTC. This gives the protein CASSPQGGNIQYF.

A few counts support this clonotype. V is TRBV6-2 or TRBV6-3 and J is TRBJ2-7; 9 bases map to TRBD2. Looked up from germline, CDR1 is MNHEY and CDR2 is SVGEGT. The length of the CDR3 is 14 residues. V lost 4 bases and J lost 0; bases outside the gene matches: 1. In DNA, the CDR3 is TGTGCCAGCAGTTGGACTAGCGTCTCCTACGAGCAGTACGTC. Amino acids: CASSWTSVSYEQYV.

This clonotype turned up a few times. The chain's CDR3 is CASSMPYRDRVVKLFF. The CDR3 DNA is TGTGCCAGCAGTATGCCCTACCGGGACAGGGTCGTTAAACTGTTTTTT. The chain carries TRBV28 and TRBJ1-4, with 9 bases identical to TRBD1. In germline, CDR1 is MDHEN, CDR2 SYDVKM. The CDR3 contains 16 residues. Germline trimming cut 5 bases from V and 11 bases from J; bases unmatched to any gene: 15.

The rearrangement joins TRBV5-4 to TRBJ1-1; no clear D. The germline V gene encodes CDR1 SGHNT and CDR2 YYREEE (reference sequence). This CDR3 is 12 amino acids long. V was shortened by 4 bases and J by 6 bases, with 10 bases between the two germline ends. This CDR3 is CASSVQKSEAFF. CDR3 nucleotides: TGTGCCAGCAGCGTACAGAAGTCTGAAGCTTTCTTT.

The chain couples TRBV25-1 to TRBJ2-2; 8 nucleotides match TRBD1. The V gene's germline CDR1 is MGHDK and CDR2 SYGVNS. V shed 3 bases and J 2 bases; nucleotides not matched to a gene: 5. The CDR3 extends over 16 amino acids. In DNA form, the CDR3 reads TGTGCCAGCAGTGATCATGGACAGGGAAACACCGGGGAGCTGTTTTTT. Translating gives CASSDHGQGNTGELFF.